These 19 T cell receptor beta chains originate from one sample sequenced in a study of blood T cell repertoires in COVID-19. The repertoire was sequenced with immunoSEQ multiplex PCR; TCRdb's copy has only in-frame clones and lacks some. This table holds 200,000 to 250,000 clones, approximately 91% found once. Sequencing used peripheral blood. Source of these receptors: a man younger than 40 with COVID-19, enrolled during active disease.

The chain employs TRBV7-3 and TRBJ2-1; 7 bases line up with TRBD2. V dropped 0 bases and J dropped 4; count of bases not matched to a gene: 3. This CDR3 contains 15 residues. CDR1 and CDR2 from the germline V gene are SGHTA and FQGTGA. CDR3 bases: TGTGCCAGCAGCTTAACAACAGCGGGGTACAATGAGCAGTTCTTC. Residues: CASSLTTAGYNEQFF.

The chain is built from TRBV29-1 and TRBJ1-5, with TRBD1 identical over 10 bases. Germline CDR1 reads SQVTM; CDR2 reads ANQGSEA. CDR3 length: 15 amino acids. The ends lost 4 bases at V and 6 bases at J; junction bases unmatched: 9. The CDR3 DNA sequence: TGCAGCGTTGCCGGGACAGGGGATTCTGTTCAGCCCCAGCATTTT. Its translation is CSVAGTGDSVQPQHF.

The CDR3 loop is CASTEQGKYYEQYF. In DNA, the CDR3 is TGCGCCAGCACCGAGCAGGGGAAATACTACGAGCAGTACTTC. The chain combines TRBV5-1 with TRBJ2-7, with D possibly matching TRBD1 (6 bases). CDR3 length: 14 amino acids. Looked up from germline, CDR1 is SGHRS and CDR2 is YFSETQ. Trimming removed 6 bases from V and 3 bases from J, with 16 bases in between.

J is TRBJ1-5 and V is TRBV9; D perhaps matches TRBD1 (5 bases). In germline, CDR1 is SGDLS, CDR2 YYNGEE. Trimming shortened V by 2 bases and J by 7 bases, and 13 bases separated the two germline ends. CDR3 size: 14 residues. CDR3 sequence: CASSVGGGEQPQHF. The DNA for the CDR3 is TGTGCCAGCAGCGTCGGTGGGGGGGAACAGCCCCAGCATTTT.

CDR3 sequence reads: CASSTRNRDEAFF. CDR3 nucleotides: TGTGCCAGCAGCACCCGCAACAGGGATGAAGCTTTCTTT. V and J are TRBV11-2 and TRBJ1-1; the D gene is possibly TRBD1 (6 bases). Germline CDR1 reads SGHAT; CDR2 reads FQNNGV. The V end was cut by 5 bases, the J end by 7 bases, with 14 bases between. The CDR3 extends over 13 amino acids.

The genes are TRBV5-5 and TRBJ1-2, with D perhaps matching TRBD1 (5 bases). CDR1 and CDR2 (germline): SGHKS, YYEKEE (reference sequence). The CDR3 consists of 15 residues. The V and J ends lost 4 bases and 1 base respectively, with 14 bases between them. The CDR3 coding sequence is TGTGCCAGCAGCCCAGGGACTATCGGTAACTATGGCTACACCTTC. Translating it yields CASSPGTIGNYGYTF.

The gene calls are TRBV7-7 and TRBJ1-1, with D uncertain. CDR1 SSHAT and CDR2 FNYEAQ come from the germline V gene (reference sequence). Trimming stripped 8 bases from V and 0 bases from J, with 10 bases between. The CDR3 sequence is 13 residues long. The CDR3 region is CASSPTLNTEAFF. As DNA, the CDR3 is TGTGCCAGCTCCCCGACACTGAACACTGAAGCTTTCTTT.

The chain couples TRBV19 to TRBJ2-7; the D gene is possibly TRBD2 (7 bases). Germline CDR1 and CDR2: LNHDA and SQIVND (reference sequence). CDR3 length: 14 amino acids. Deletions cut 5 bases from V and 2 bases from J, with 13 bases between. CDR3 sequence (DNA): TGTGCCAGTAGTTCGACGGGGGGCCCCTACGAGCAGTACTTC. As protein: CASSSTGGPYEQYF.

This clone was picked up one time. V and J are TRBV5-1 and TRBJ2-3; 7 bases agree with TRBD1. The V gene's germline CDR1 is SGHRS and CDR2 YFSETQ. With V trimmed by 0 bases and J by 2 bases, 9 bases remained unmatched. CDR3 length: 17 residues. DNA of the CDR3: TGCGCCAGCAGCTTGGCCGACTCGGGACAGCCCACAGATACGCAGTATTTT. Translated, it gives CASSLADSGQPTDTQYF.

The genes are TRBV14 and TRBJ2-3, with D unclear. CDR3 size: 15 residues. Germline V gene data show CDR1 as SGHDN and CDR2 as FVKESK. Trimming pared 1 base from V and 7 bases from J, leaving 15 bases between. The CDR3 protein is CASSQGAATPYTQYF. CDR3 nucleotides: TGTGCCAGCAGCCAAGGGGCAGCCACCCCCTATACGCAGTATTTT.

This chain connects TRBV9 to TRBJ2-7, with 10 bases lining up with TRBD1. V shed 3 bases and J 5 bases; nucleotides not matched to a gene: 5. The CDR3 consists of 14 residues. Per germline, CDR1 SGDLS and CDR2 YYNGEE. CDR3 protein: CASSARDRGHEQYF. The DNA for the CDR3 is TGTGCCAGCAGCGCCCGGGACAGGGGCCACGAGCAGTACTTC.

The chain couples TRBV18 to TRBJ1-1; possible D gene TRBD1, 5 bases. Deletions cut 5 bases from V and 4 bases from J, with 17 bases between. CDR3 size: 15 residues. Germline V gene data show CDR1 as KGHSH and CDR2 as LQKENI. This CDR3 is CASSTSRAKGTEAFF. CDR3 nucleotide sequence: TGTGCCAGCTCAACTAGCAGGGCAAAGGGCACTGAAGCTTTCTTT.

The rearrangement links TRBV3-1 (or the pseudogene TRBV3-2) to TRBJ1-2; 7 bases align to TRBD1. This CDR3 comprises 13 residues. The V segment lost 4 bases and the J segment 8 bases; nucleotides outside the gene matches: 7. CDR1 and CDR2 from the germline V gene are LGHDT and YNNKEL (reference sequence). CDR3 sequence reads: CASSRDSPIGYTF. For the CDR3, the DNA is TGTGCCAGCAGCCGGGACAGCCCAATCGGCTACACCTTC.

The chain employs TRBV7-9 and TRBJ2-7; 8 bases are a match to TRBD1. V was pared by 2 bases and J by 7 bases, with 10 bases of the junction left unmatched. This CDR3 comprises 15 residues. The V gene's germline CDR1 is SEHNR and CDR2 FQNEAQ (reference sequence). CDR3 in amino acids: CASSLYAGGSGEQYF. The CDR3, as DNA: TGTGCCAGCAGCTTATACGCAGGGGGCTCGGGGGAGCAGTACTTC. The entire variable domain, with the rest obtained from reference TRBV7-9 and TRBJ2-7, is as follows: DTGVSQNPRHKITKRGQNVTFRCDPISEHNRLYWYRQTLGQGPEFLTYFQNEAQLEKSRLLSDRFSAERPKGSFSTLEIQRTEQGDSAMYLCASSLYAGGSGEQYFGPGTRLTVT.

The chain couples TRBV30 to TRBJ1-4; D is unclear. The germline V gene encodes CDR1 GTSNPN and CDR2 SVGIG (reference sequence). The length of the CDR3 is 13 residues. Trimming took 5 bases from V and 8 from J, leaving 15 bases between them. The CDR3 nucleotides read TGTGCCTGGCTTCCCGGGTTTGGAGAAAAACTGTTTTTT. Its translation: CAWLPGFGEKLFF.

The chain links TRBV10-1 to TRBJ2-1, with TRBD1 as a possible D gene (6 bases). Germline V gene lookup returns CDR1 WNHNN and CDR2 SYGVQD (reference sequence). The CDR3 covers 15 residues. Trimming cost V 0 bases and J 9 bases, with 15 bases left between them. The CDR3 region has the DNA TGCGCCAGCAGTGAGTCTACACAGGGTATCGGTGAGCAGTTCTTC. It translates to CASSESTQGIGEQFF.

The chain has TRBV3-1 (or the pseudogene TRBV3-2) and TRBJ2-1, with 10 positions matching TRBD2. From germline, CDR1 is LGHDT and CDR2 YNNKEL (reference sequence). The V and J ends lost 2 bases and 1 base, in that order; junction bases with no gene match: 2. CDR3 size: 16 residues. The CDR3 DNA sequence: TGTGCCAGCAGCCAAACAGCGGGGGGGTCCTACAATGAGCAGTTCTTC. This sequence encodes CASSQTAGGSYNEQFF.

V gene TRBV5-4 combines with J gene TRBJ2-1, with TRBD2 identical over 13 bases. Per the germline V gene, CDR1 is SGHNT and CDR2 is YYREEE (reference sequence). The CDR3 loop spans 16 amino acids. The V and J ends lost 5 bases and 6 bases, in that order; junction bases with no gene match: 8. CDR3 bases: TGTGCCAGCAGTTCTCCAACTAGCGGGGGGGGCAATGAGCAGTTCTTC. Translating gives CASSSPTSGGGNEQFF.

V usage is TRBV29-1 and J usage is TRBJ2-6, with TRBD1 identical over 9 bases. V lost 6 bases, J lost 1 base, and 4 bases stayed unmatched. The germline V gene encodes CDR1 SQVTM and CDR2 ANQGSEA. The CDR3 totals 15 residues. The DNA of the CDR3 is TGCAGCGTGGGGGACAGGGCATCTGGGGCCAACGTCCTGACTTTC. This sequence encodes CSVGDRASGANVLTF. The full variable domain, completed using reference TRBV29-1 and TRBJ2-6, is SAVISQKPSRDICQRGTSLTIQCQVDSQVTMMFWYRQQPGQSLTLIATANQGSEATYESGFVIDKFPISRPNLTFSTLTVSNMSPEDSSIYLCSVGDRASGANVLTFGAGSRLTVL.